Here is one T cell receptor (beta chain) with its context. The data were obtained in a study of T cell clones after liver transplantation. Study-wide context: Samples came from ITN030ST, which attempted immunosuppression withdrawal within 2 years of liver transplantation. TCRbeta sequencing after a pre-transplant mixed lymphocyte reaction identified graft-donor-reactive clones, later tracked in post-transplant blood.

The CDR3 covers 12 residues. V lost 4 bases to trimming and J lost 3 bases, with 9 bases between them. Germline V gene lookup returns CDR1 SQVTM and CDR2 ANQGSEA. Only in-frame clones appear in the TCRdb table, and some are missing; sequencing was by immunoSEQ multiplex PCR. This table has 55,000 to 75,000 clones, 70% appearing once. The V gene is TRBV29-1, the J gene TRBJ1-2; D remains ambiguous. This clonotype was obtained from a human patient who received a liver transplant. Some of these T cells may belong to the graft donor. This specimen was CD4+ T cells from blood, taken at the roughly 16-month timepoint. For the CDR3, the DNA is TGCAGCGTTGCCGTTTCGGACTATGGCTACACCTTC. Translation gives CSVAVSDYGYTF.